The 16 T cell receptor beta chains in this list originate from one sample, sequenced in a study of shared clonotypes between healthy human individuals. The naive CD8 population came from CD45RO-negative cells selected for CCR7, without terminally differentiated effector memory CD45RA+ cells. The data were produced by immunoSEQ multiplex PCR, yet TCRdb's version contains in-frame clones alone and is incomplete. This table holds about 750,000 clones, over 90% found once. What was sequenced was naive CD8+ T cells sorted from blood. These receptors originate from a man aged 25 to 45 in good health.

V and J are TRBV7-8 and TRBJ2-1; no clear D. CDR1 SGHVS and CDR2 FQNEAQ come from the germline V gene. V lost 2 bases to trimming and J lost 5 bases, with 10 bases between them. The length of the CDR3 is 14 residues. DNA for the CDR3: TGTGCCAGCAGCTTAAGTATCAATCACAATGAGCAGTTCTTC. Amino acid sequence: CASSLSINHNEQFF.

This chain links TRBV6-5 with TRBJ2-1, with 10 bases identical to TRBD2. The CDR3 has 15 amino acids. Germline V CDR1 and CDR2: MNHEY, SVGAGI. The V segment lost 6 bases and the J segment 3 bases; nucleotides outside the gene matches: 5. CDR3 region: CASRSLAGNYNEQFF. The CDR3 nucleotides read TGTGCCAGCAGATCACTAGCGGGAAACTACAATGAGCAGTTCTTC.

This clone occurred a few times. The chain links TRBV6-6 to TRBJ1-1, with unresolved D. The CDR3 length is 15 residues. The germline CDR1 and CDR2 sequences are MNHNY and SVGAGI (reference sequence). V was pared by 0 bases and J by 1 base, with 9 bases between. CDR3 DNA: TGTGCCAGCAGTTACTCGGAAGGACCGAACACTGAAGCTTTCTTT. Translation: CASSYSEGPNTEAFF.

This rearrangement joins TRBV6-4 to TRBJ1-5; TRBD1 matches 7 bases. CDR3 size: 15 residues. The germline gives CDR1 MRHNA, CDR2 SNTAGT. V dropped 3 bases and J dropped 7; count of bases not matched to a gene: 9. The CDR3 here is CASSDLQGMEQPQHF. CDR3 nucleotides: TGTGCCAGCAGTGATCTACAGGGGATGGAGCAGCCCCAGCATTTT.

This sequence joins TRBV28 and TRBJ2-7; TRBD1 agrees at 10 bases. This CDR3 is 12 amino acids long. CDR1 is MDHEN, CDR2 SYDVKM, per germline. Trimming removed 7 bases from V and 5 bases from J; junction bases left unmatched: 2. The CDR3 nucleotides are TGTGCCAGCAAGGGGACAGGGGACGAGCAGTACTTC. Translating gives CASKGTGDEQYF.

This chain joins TRBV27 and TRBJ2-6; perhaps TRBD2 as D (5 bases). Germline CDR1 and CDR2: MNHEY and SMNVEV (reference sequence). Trimming removed 5 bases from V and 0 bases from J, with 17 bases in between. This CDR3 contains 18 residues. Here the CDR3 reads CASSPGGRRLSGANVLTF. The CDR3 DNA reads as TGTGCCAGCAGTCCCGGTGGGAGACGACTCTCTGGGGCCAACGTCCTGACTTTC.

This chain uses TRBV7-8 with TRBJ2-7; TRBD2 agrees at 12 bases. The germline gives CDR1 SGHVS, CDR2 FQNEAQ. This CDR3 spans 15 amino acids. V trimming: 1 base; J trimming: 6 bases; junction bases outside the gene matches: 4. The CDR3 region is CASSLGVLAGGEQYF. CDR3 bases: TGTGCCAGCAGCTTAGGGGTACTAGCGGGAGGCGAGCAGTACTTC.

The chain recombines TRBV4-1 with TRBJ2-7, with D perhaps TRBD1 or TRBD2 (6 bases each). The CDR3 sequence is 18 residues long. V lost 4 bases, J lost 3 bases, and 25 bases lay in between. The germline CDR1 and CDR2 sequences are MGHRA and YSYEKL. CDR3 sequence: CASSREMGGFGGFYEQYF. The DNA for the CDR3 is TGCGCCAGCAGCCGCGAGATGGGGGGCTTCGGGGGATTCTACGAGCAGTACTTC.

The rearrangement uses TRBV7-6 and TRBJ2-1; 9 bases match TRBD2. Germline-derived CDR1 and CDR2 are SGHVS and FNYEAQ. The CDR3 has 14 residues. V dropped 4 bases and J dropped 6; count of bases not matched to a gene: 4. For the CDR3, the DNA is TGTGCCAGCAGCTCGACGGGACTAGCCAATGAGCAGTTCTTC. This encodes CASSSTGLANEQFF.

The rearrangement uses TRBV27 and TRBJ1-3; D gene uncertain. The CDR3 spans 13 residues. The germline V and J ends were trimmed by 5 bases and 4 bases, with 9 bases remaining between them. Germline CDR1 is MNHEY and CDR2 is SMNVEV (reference sequence). As DNA, the CDR3 is TGTGCCAGCAGTGATATCACGGGAAACACCATATATTTT. This translates into CASSDITGNTIYF.

The chain joins TRBV7-2 to TRBJ2-3, with a possible D match to TRBD1 (5 bases). The CDR3 has 17 residues. Between the trimmed V and J ends, which lost 5 bases and 2 bases, there was a span of 20 bases. Germline loops: CDR1 SGHTA, CDR2 FQGNSA. CDR3: CASSKGDYVIPTDTQYF. CDR3 sequence (DNA): TGTGCCAGCAGCAAAGGGGATTACGTTATCCCCACAGATACGCAGTATTTT.

The chain is built from TRBV7-2 and TRBJ1-2; 8 bases match TRBD1. The CDR3 has 15 amino acids. Germline loops: CDR1 SGHTA, CDR2 FQGNSA. With 1 base clipped from V and 7 bases from J, the junction kept 8 bases outside the gene matches. CDR3 region: CASSLGVGQVFGYTF. CDR3 DNA sequence: TGTGCCAGCAGCTTAGGGGTGGGACAGGTCTTTGGCTACACCTTC.

The chain employs TRBV27 and TRBJ2-3; TRBD2 aligns across 7 bases. Trimming removed 5 bases from V and 2 bases from J; junction bases left unmatched: 10. CDR1 is MNHEY and CDR2 is SMNVEV in the germline V gene (reference sequence). The CDR3 is 16 residues long. CDR3: CASSIGTNDPTDTQYF. CDR3 bases: TGTGCCAGCAGTATCGGGACTAACGACCCCACAGATACGCAGTATTTT.

The chain employs TRBV4-3 and TRBJ2-7, with 8 bases aligning to TRBD1. The germline CDR1 and CDR2 sequences are LGHNA and YSLEER. The length of the CDR3 is 13 residues. Germline trimming cut 1 base from V and 4 bases from J; bases unmatched to any gene: 0. The CDR3, as DNA: TGCGCCAGCAGCCAAGGGACAGGGTACGAGCAGTACTTC. This encodes CASSQGTGYEQYF.

Written as DNA, the CDR3 is TGTGCCAGCAGGGCTTACGGGAATGAGCAGTTCTTC. Its protein is CASRAYGNEQFF. The chain recombines TRBV7-9 with TRBJ2-1, with D unresolved. V was pared by 6 bases and J by 7 bases, with 10 bases between. The germline V gene has CDR1 SEHNR and CDR2 FQNEAQ (reference sequence). This CDR3 contains 12 residues.

The chain carries TRBV7-9 and TRBJ2-1, with a possible D match to TRBD2 (5 bases). The CDR3 covers 12 residues. V was shortened by 8 bases and J by 6 bases, with 11 bases between the two germline ends. Germline V gene data show CDR1 as SEHNR and CDR2 as FQNEAQ (reference sequence). The CDR3 region is CASVSAGNEQFF. CDR3 DNA: TGTGCCAGCGTCAGTGCGGGCAATGAGCAGTTCTTC.